One sample yielded the 32 T cell receptor beta chains listed below, sequenced in a study of technical replicates of blood from a handful of donors. Only in-frame clones appear in the TCRdb table, and some are missing; sequencing was by immunoSEQ multiplex PCR. The data hold tens of thousands of clones, with 81% observed a single time. Sequencing was done on a sample of PBMCs. These receptors came from a human donor in good health. Some clones in this sample may be carry-over from other donors' samples.

V usage is TRBV5-1 and J usage is TRBJ1-1, with D hard to call. The CDR3 runs 13 residues. Trimming shortened V by 2 bases and J by 1 base, and 6 bases separated the two germline ends. Germline CDR1 and CDR2: SGHRS and YFSETQ. The CDR3 loop reads CASSFRENTEAFF. In DNA form, the CDR3 reads TGCGCCAGCAGCTTTCGGGAGAACACTGAAGCTTTCTTT.

This clone was seen only once. The gene calls are TRBV7-3 and TRBJ2-3; maybe TRBD2 (6 bases). From germline, CDR1 is SGHTA and CDR2 FQGTGA. With 5 bases removed from V and 2 bases from J, the gap between germline ends came to 11 bases. The CDR3 has 14 residues. The CDR3 loop is CASSQGLNTDTQYF. CDR3 in DNA: TGTGCCAGCAGCCAGGGACTGAACACAGATACGCAGTATTTT.

The chain employs TRBV5-1 and TRBJ1-6; D is unresolved. Germline CDR1 is SGHRS and CDR2 is YFSETQ. Trimming took off 4 bases at V and 7 bases at J, with 6 bases between the two ends. CDR3 size: 12 residues. Here the CDR3 DNA reads TGCGCCAGCAGCATACAGAATTCACCCCTCCACTTT. Amino acids: CASSIQNSPLHF.

The chain recombines TRBV4-2 with TRBJ1-2; D possibly corresponds to TRBD1 (6 bases). The CDR3 sequence is 16 residues long. V lost 1 base and J lost 6, with 18 bases in between. CDR1 is LGHNA and CDR2 is YNFKEQ in the germline V gene. CDR3 nucleotides: TGTGCCAGCAGCCAAGCCAGCGGGGGGGCGGCTGATGGCTACACCTTC. Translated: CASSQASGGAADGYTF.

The genes are TRBV7-9 and TRBJ2-3; 13 nucleotides agree with TRBD2. CDR3 size: 15 residues. Trimming at V came to 4 bases and at J to 3 bases, leaving 1 base not matched to a gene. Germline assignment: CDR1 SEHNR and CDR2 FQNEAQ (reference sequence). Here the CDR3 reads CASSWTSGRTDTQYF. CDR3 bases: TGTGCCAGCAGCTGGACTAGCGGGAGAACAGATACGCAGTATTTT. Drawing the rest from reference TRBV7-9 and TRBJ2-3, the complete variable domain is DTGVSQNPRHKITKRGQNVTFRCDPISEHNRLYWYRQTLGQGPEFLTYFQNEAQLEKSRLLSDRFSAERPKGSFSTLEIQRTEQGDSAMYLCASSWTSGRTDTQYFGPGTRLTVL.

The chain uses TRBV5-4 and TRBJ2-7; 10 bases fit TRBD2. V dropped 2 bases and J dropped 0; count of bases not matched to a gene: 11. CDR1 and CDR2 from the germline V gene are SGHNT and YYREEE (reference sequence). This CDR3 has 18 amino acids. The CDR3 DNA reads TGTGCCAGCAGCTTAGTCGGACTAGCGGACGATAGCTCCTACGAGCAGTACTTC. Its translation is CASSLVGLADDSSYEQYF.

The table lists this clone with a few counts. The chain carries TRBV30 and TRBJ1-2; no firm D call. The germline gives CDR1 GTSNPN, CDR2 SVGIG (reference sequence). CDR3 length equals 13 residues. The V end lost 2 bases, the J end lost 8 bases, and 15 bases lay between the germline ends. The CDR3 DNA sequence: TGTGCCTGGAGTCTAGCCATTCTTGGCGGCTACACCTTC. Its translation: CAWSLAILGGYTF.

V is TRBV20-1 and J is TRBJ1-2, with unresolved D. In germline, CDR1 is DFQATT, CDR2 SNEGSKA (reference sequence). This CDR3 region has 10 residues. V lost 3 bases, J lost 9 bases, and 8 bases lay in between. The CDR3, as DNA: TGCAGTGCTAGTAGTCCGAGCTACACCTTC. Translation gives CSASSPSYTF.

This clone was counted only a few times. This sequence joins TRBV6-5 and TRBJ1-1; no clear D gene. V was cut by 5 bases and J by 0 bases, with 13 bases left in between. The CDR3 loop spans 15 amino acids. Germline CDR1 reads MNHEY; CDR2 reads SVGAGI. Here the CDR3 reads CASSLKIAMNTEAFF. CDR3 coding DNA: TGTGCCAGCAGTCTAAAGATAGCCATGAACACTGAAGCTTTCTTT.

In this sample, this clone turned up a few times. The V call is TRBV29-1, the J call TRBJ1-2, with unresolved D. The germline V and J ends were trimmed by 0 bases and 2 bases, with 13 bases remaining between them. CDR3 length: 15 amino acids. Germline lookup yields CDR1 SQVTM and CDR2 ANQGSEA. As DNA, the CDR3 is TGCAGCGTTGAAGATCTAGGCAGCAAAAACTATGGCTACACCTTC. Translated, it gives CSVEDLGSKNYGYTF. Complete variable domain (other parts from reference TRBV29-1 and TRBJ1-2): SAVISQKPSRDICQRGTSLTIQCQVDSQVTMMFWYRQQPGQSLTLIATANQGSEATYESGFVIDKFPISRPNLTFSTLTVSNMSPEDSSIYLCSVEDLGSKNYGYTFGSGTRLTVV.

V usage is TRBV30 and J usage is TRBJ2-5, with 11 nucleotides matching TRBD2. This CDR3 has 14 amino acids. CDR1 GTSNPN and CDR2 SVGIG come from the germline V gene (reference sequence). Trimming took 3 bases from V and 4 from J; bases not matched to a gene: 4. For the CDR3, the DNA is TGTGCCTGGAGGTTAGCGGGGGGGCTAGAGACCCAGTACTTC. This encodes CAWRLAGGLETQYF.

The chain joins TRBV28 to TRBJ2-5; weak D call: TRBD2 (6 bases). This CDR3 has 13 amino acids. Looked up from germline, CDR1 is MDHEN and CDR2 is SYDVKM. Trimming took off 6 bases at V and 6 bases at J, with 14 bases between the two ends. The CDR3 DNA sequence: TGTGCCAGCAGCCTGGAGGGGTTGAAGACCCAGTACTTC. The encoded protein is CASSLEGLKTQYF.

CDR3 in amino acids: CASSRTSGTYDEQYF. The CDR3 DNA is TGTGCCAGCAGCAGAACTAGCGGGACTTATGACGAGCAGTACTTC. V usage is TRBV7-9 and J usage is TRBJ2-7; 10 bases line up with TRBD2. Germline trimming cut 5 bases from V and 5 bases from J; bases unmatched to any gene: 9. Germline V gene sequence: CDR1 SEHNR, CDR2 FQNEAQ (reference sequence). This CDR3 has 15 residues.

The rearrangement links TRBV7-8 to TRBJ1-1, with unresolved D. The CDR3 loop spans 12 amino acids. V was trimmed by 5 bases and J by 6 bases, leaving 10 bases between them. CDR1 is SGHVS and CDR2 is FQNEAQ in the germline V gene. CDR3 in DNA: TGTGCCAGCAGCCCGACCGGGGCTGAAGCTTTCTTT. Encoded protein: CASSPTGAEAFF.

V usage is TRBV9 and J usage is TRBJ2-7; 7 bases match TRBD1. This CDR3 comprises 12 residues. Germline V gene lookup returns CDR1 SGDLS and CDR2 YYNGEE. The trim removed 4 bases at V and 6 bases at J, leaving 4 bases unmatched. The CDR3 nucleotides read TGTGCCAGCAGCTCTTACAGGGGCGAGCAGTACTTC. Translating gives CASSSYRGEQYF.

The chain has TRBV18 and TRBJ2-1, with 13 bases fitting TRBD2. V was pared by 3 bases and J by 6 bases, with 5 bases of the junction left unmatched. CDR1 and CDR2 (germline): KGHSH, LQKENI. The CDR3 is 16 residues long. The CDR3 spells CASSPWTSGGSNEQFF. The CDR3 bases are TGTGCCAGCTCACCGTGGACTAGCGGGGGAAGCAATGAGCAGTTCTTC.

The chain employs TRBV5-4 and TRBJ2-7; 14 bases are shared with TRBD2. Germline values: CDR1 SGHNT, CDR2 YYREEE (reference sequence). Trimming at V came to 4 bases and at J to 3 bases, leaving 6 bases not matched to a gene. The CDR3 spans 16 residues. The chain's CDR3 is CASSPWTSGGNYEQYF. Written as DNA, the CDR3 is TGTGCCAGCAGCCCATGGACTAGCGGGGGGAACTACGAGCAGTACTTC.

The chain has TRBV7-2 and TRBJ2-7; no firm D call. The CDR3 loop spans 13 amino acids. The V end lost 2 bases, the J end lost 3 bases, and 8 bases lay between the germline ends. Germline V gene data show CDR1 as SGHTA and CDR2 as FQGNSA. The DNA for the CDR3 is TGTGCCAGCAGCTTACCCCCTTTCTACGAGCAGTACTTC. Translating it yields CASSLPPFYEQYF.

The chain links TRBV29-1 to TRBJ1-6, with 11 positions matching TRBD1. V gave up 6 bases and J gave up 13 bases; unmatched junction bases: 8. The germline gives CDR1 SQVTM, CDR2 ANQGSEA. The CDR3 runs 13 residues. CDR3 amino acids: CSVLPGQGDPLHF. In DNA, the CDR3 is TGCAGCGTCCTACCGGGACAGGGGGACCCCCTCCACTTT.

This sequence joins TRBV5-1 and TRBJ1-3; 8 nucleotides line up with TRBD1. V lost 1 base and J lost 4; bases outside the gene matches: 4. From germline, CDR1 is SGHRS and CDR2 YFSETQ. The CDR3 has 15 residues. The CDR3 region has the DNA TGCGCCAGCAGCTTGTCAGGGGGCGACGGAAACACCATATATTTT. It specifies CASSLSGGDGNTIYF.

The chain carries TRBV29-1 and TRBJ1-1; D remains ambiguous. CDR1 and CDR2 from the germline V gene are SQVTM and ANQGSEA. The CDR3 runs to 11 residues. V lost 4 bases, J lost 5 bases, and 8 bases lay in between. The CDR3: CSVVAVTEAFF. The CDR3 nucleotides read TGCAGCGTTGTGGCTGTTACTGAAGCTTTCTTT. Variable domain in full (rest from reference TRBV29-1 and TRBJ1-1): SAVISQKPSRDICQRGTSLTIQCQVDSQVTMMFWYRQQPGQSLTLIATANQGSEATYESGFVIDKFPISRPNLTFSTLTVSNMSPEDSSIYLCSVVAVTEAFFGQGTRLTVV.

The table lists this clone with a few counts. The chain joins TRBV6-1 to TRBJ2-7; possible D gene TRBD2, 5 bases. Germline V gene lookup returns CDR1 MNHNS and CDR2 SASEGT. V gave up 3 bases and J gave up 3 bases, with 12 bases separating them. This CDR3 has 14 amino acids. The CDR3: CASSDPPRVYEQYF. CDR3 nucleotides: TGTGCCAGCAGTGACCCCCCGAGGGTCTACGAGCAGTACTTC.

DNA of the CDR3: TGCGCCAGCAGCTTGGTGTTGGAGTCGACGGTCAATTCACCCCTCCACTTT. Translation: CASSLVLESTVNSPLHF. J is TRBJ1-6 and V is TRBV5-1; D gene uncertain. The CDR3 sequence is 17 residues long. The V end lost 0 bases, the J end lost 7 bases, and 17 bases lay between the germline ends. The V gene's germline CDR1 is SGHRS and CDR2 YFSETQ.

The genes are TRBV4-2 and TRBJ1-4; 7 bases line up with TRBD1. Germline V gene data show CDR1 as LGHNA and CDR2 as YNFKEQ. J lost 6 bases, V lost 4 bases, and 5 bases had no gene match. The CDR3 runs to 14 residues. DNA of the CDR3: TGTGCCAGCAGCCGGGGAGACAGGGATGAAAAACTGTTTTTT. Amino acid sequence: CASSRGDRDEKLFF.

The CDR3 sequence is CASAGGLNTEAFF. CDR3 nucleotide sequence: TGTGCCAGCGCTGGGGGGTTGAACACTGAAGCTTTCTTT. J is TRBJ1-1 and V is TRBV11-2, with D possibly matching TRBD1 (5 bases). V shed 8 bases and J shed 0 bases, with 10 bases lying between them. CDR3 size: 13 residues. Germline CDR1 and CDR2: SGHAT and FQNNGV. Full variable domain (outside the CDR3, taken from reference TRBV11-2 and TRBJ1-1): EAGVAQSPRYKIIEKRQSVAFWCNPISGHATLYWYQQILGQGPKLLIQFQNNGVVDDSQLPKDRFSAERLKGVDSTLKIQPAKLEDSAVYLCASAGGLNTEAFFGQGTRLTVV.

V usage is TRBV2 and J usage is TRBJ2-7; 10 bases are shared with TRBD2. CDR3 size: 13 residues. Germline CDR1 is SNHLY and CDR2 is FYNNEI. V lost 7 bases, J lost 4 bases, and 4 bases stayed unmatched. The CDR3 reads CASNLAGVYEQYF. The CDR3 DNA reads as TGTGCCAGCAACCTAGCGGGAGTATACGAGCAGTACTTC.

The chain carries TRBV6-5 and TRBJ1-6; TRBD1 agrees at 9 bases. V trimming: 2 bases; J trimming: 9 bases; junction bases outside the gene matches: 2. CDR1 and CDR2 from the germline V gene are MNHEY and SVGAGI. The CDR3 spans 14 residues. As DNA, the CDR3 is TGTGCCAGCAGTTACCGGGACAGGGCTTCACCCCTCCACTTT. This encodes CASSYRDRASPLHF.

The CDR3 here is CAWSVGVYYGYTF. CDR3 nucleotide sequence: TGTGCCTGGAGTGTGGGCGTCTACTATGGCTACACCTTC. This chain joins TRBV30 and TRBJ1-2; D uncertain. The CDR3 loop spans 13 amino acids. Germline V CDR1 and CDR2: GTSNPN, SVGIG (reference sequence). Trimming shortened V by 0 bases and J by 3 bases, and 8 bases separated the two germline ends.

V usage is TRBV7-8 and J usage is TRBJ2-7; D is uncertain. In germline, CDR1 is SGHVS, CDR2 FQNEAQ. This CDR3 is built from 14 residues. Trimming removed 1 base from V and 5 bases from J, with 12 bases in between. In DNA, the CDR3 is TGTGCCAGCAGCTTAGATGATGGAGTCCACGAGCAGTACTTC. Amino acids: CASSLDDGVHEQYF.

The rearrangement uses TRBV19 and TRBJ2-6; D gene unclear. This CDR3 is 14 amino acids long. Per germline, CDR1 LNHDA and CDR2 SQIVND (reference sequence). Deletions cut 5 bases from V and 0 bases from J, with 5 bases between. The CDR3 sequence is CASSRLSGANVLTF. DNA for the CDR3: TGTGCCAGTAGTCGTCTCTCTGGGGCCAACGTCCTGACTTTC.

This clone is a singleton in its sample. V is TRBV5-4 and J is TRBJ2-2; D is undetermined. The CDR3 is made up of 14 amino acids. Germline V CDR1 and CDR2: SGHNT, YYREEE (reference sequence). Trimming took off 10 bases at V and 4 bases at J, with 17 bases between the two ends. The CDR3 region has the DNA TGTGCCGCCAGCAGGTCTCTCAGCACCGGGGAGCTGTTTTTT. Its protein product is CAASRSLSTGELFF.

This chain connects TRBV11-2 to TRBJ2-3; 7 positions agree with TRBD2. V trimming: 5 bases; J trimming: 8 bases; junction bases outside the gene matches: 13. This CDR3 region has 15 residues. Germline V lookup: CDR1 SGHAT, CDR2 FQNNGV. The DNA for the CDR3 is TGTGCCAGCAGCCTCTCGGGGGGTAGTGGAGGTACGCAGTATTTT. Protein product: CASSLSGGSGGTQYF.